This entry lists 16 T cell receptor beta chains sequenced from one sample in a study of human T cells and chemical hapten exposure. Time point given: patch test 1, 2 weeks after DPC sensitization. As for treatment: therapeutic diphenylcyclopropenone sensitization with weekly scalp DPC. Extraction yielded total RNA from whole blood (unfractionated). A single record per CDR3 protein comes from TCRdb applying MiXCR to the RACE reads. The sample consists of 50,000 or so distinct CDR3 sequences, 9.5% to 12% of them appearing once. This material consisted of whole blood, taken in connection with sensitization to the hapten diphenylcyclopropenone (DPC). The receptors originated from a woman in her 40s with alopecia areata. Some clones in this sample may be carry-over from other donors' samples.

This clonotype was counted many times. This rearrangement joins TRBV7-8 to TRBJ2-2; D gene unclear. Trimming pared 5 bases from V and 7 bases from J, leaving 17 bases between. CDR1 and CDR2 (germline): SGHVS, FQNEAQ. The CDR3 extends over 15 amino acids. The CDR3, as DNA: TGTGCCAGCAGCCCTAAGCGCAGTCTCCTCGGGGAGCTGTTTTTT. This translates into CASSPKRSLLGELFF.

This clonotype has ten or more counts. The chain links TRBV11-2 to TRBJ1-1, with 10 bases lining up with TRBD1. The CDR3 is 18 amino acids. The J segment lost 1 base and the V segment lost 5 bases, leaving 13 bases of the junction unmatched. The germline V gene encodes CDR1 SGHAT and CDR2 FQNNGV. The CDR3 nucleotides read TGTGCCAGCAGCCCGAGTCCCGGGACAGGGGCGTGGAACACTGAAGCTTTCTTT. It yields the protein CASSPSPGTGAWNTEAFF.

The chain employs TRBV6-5 and TRBJ2-1; no firm D call. The germline V and J ends were trimmed by 5 bases and 7 bases, with 18 bases remaining between them. Germline lookup yields CDR1 MNHEY and CDR2 SVGAGI. This CDR3 contains 15 residues. The CDR3, as DNA: TGTGCCAGCAGTCCCGGGCCGGCGCTGCGAAATGAGCAGTTCTTC. It encodes CASSPGPALRNEQFF.

This clonotype appeared a few times. The chain is built from TRBV19 and TRBJ1-6; D uncertain. Germline CDR1 is LNHDA and CDR2 is SQIVND (reference sequence). V shed 9 bases and J shed 3 bases, with 12 bases lying between them. The length of the CDR3 is 14 residues. This CDR3 is CASNQIGYNSPLHF. As DNA, the CDR3 is TGTGCCAGCAACCAAATAGGCTATAATTCACCCCTCCACTTT.

This clonotype was counted many times. The chain carries TRBV28 and TRBJ1-1; D is undetermined. The germline V gene encodes CDR1 MDHEN and CDR2 SYDVKM. The CDR3 is 14 residues long. V shed 4 bases and J shed 10 bases, with 19 bases lying between them. The CDR3 DNA sequence: TGTGCCAGCAGTTCCTTCGCGGGAGGGTTGGTAGCTTTCTTT. Translating gives CASSSFAGGLVAFF.

This clonotype was observed a few times. The chain is built from TRBV6-1 and TRBJ1-5; TRBD1 might be the D (5 bases). This CDR3 contains 12 residues. V lost 6 bases and J 9 bases, leaving 12 bases between the germline ends. Germline values: CDR1 MNHNS, CDR2 SASEGT. CDR3 sequence reads: CASSQGSRPQHF. For the CDR3, the DNA is TGTGCCAGCAGCCAGGGTTCACGGCCCCAGCATTTT.

The chain joins TRBV5-5 to TRBJ2-1, with TRBD2 matching 11 bases. The CDR3 runs to 16 residues. After removal of 4 bases from V and 9 bases from J, the junction contained 12 bases not matched to a gene. The germline V gene has CDR1 SGHKS and CDR2 YYEKEE (reference sequence). The CDR3 protein is CASSPDRLAGFSEQFF. CDR3 DNA: TGTGCCAGCAGCCCCGACCGACTAGCGGGGTTTTCTGAGCAGTTCTTC.

Only a few counts were recorded for this clonotype. This chain connects TRBV9 to TRBJ2-5; tentatively, D is TRBD1 or TRBD2 (5 bases each). The length of the CDR3 is 15 residues. Germline lookup yields CDR1 SGDLS and CDR2 YYNGEE. V lost 4 bases to trimming and J lost 5 bases, with 18 bases between them. CDR3 sequence (DNA): TGTGCCAGCAGCTCCCGTCCCTCTTGGGGGGAGACCCAGTACTTC. Residues: CASSSRPSWGETQYF.

In this sample, this clonotype turned up a few times. The chain recombines TRBV5-1 with TRBJ2-1, with D hard to call. Trimming took off 2 bases at V and 8 bases at J, with 14 bases between the two ends. Germline V gene data show CDR1 as SGHRS and CDR2 as YFSETQ. The CDR3 length is 14 residues. CDR3 sequence reads: CASSFRLTHDEQFF. The CDR3 DNA follows: TGCGCCAGCAGCTTTCGCCTCACTCACGATGAGCAGTTCTTC.

The V call is TRBV20-1, the J call TRBJ1-1, with TRBD1 matching over 12 bases. Germline CDR1 reads DFQATT; CDR2 reads SNEGSKA (reference sequence). V lost 6 bases, J lost 10 bases, and 6 bases stayed unmatched. The CDR3 contains 12 residues. The CDR3 DNA reads as TGCAGTGCGACAGGGGACAGGGGGCCAGCTTTCTTT. It translates to CSATGDRGPAFF.

This clonotype turned up a few times. The V and J genes are TRBV5-6 and TRBJ2-4, with D perhaps matching TRBD1 (5 bases). CDR3 size: 16 residues. Trimming removed 3 bases at V and 0 bases at J, with 13 bases between. Per the germline V gene, CDR1 is SGHDT and CDR2 is YYEEEE. This CDR3 reads CASSWWGSQAKNIQYF. The CDR3 nucleotides read TGTGCCAGCAGCTGGTGGGGCAGCCAAGCCAAAAACATTCAGTACTTC.

V gene TRBV4-1 combines with J gene TRBJ1-4; D is unclear. The V and J ends lost 1 base and 8 bases respectively, with 11 bases between them. This CDR3 is 14 amino acids long. The germline V gene encodes CDR1 MGHRA and CDR2 YSYEKL. This CDR3 is CASSQAGWREKLFF. CDR3 DNA sequence: TGCGCCAGCAGCCAAGCCGGGTGGCGAGAAAAACTGTTTTTT.

The chain combines TRBV7-6 with TRBJ2-5, with 7 bases matching TRBD2. This CDR3 spans 15 amino acids. Trimming removed 0 bases from V and 1 base from J; junction bases left unmatched: 2. The V gene's germline CDR1 is SGHVS and CDR2 FNYEAQ. The CDR3 DNA reads TGTGCCAGCAGCTTAGCTCTAGCGGTCCAAGAGACCCAGTACTTC. Translating gives CASSLALAVQETQYF.

This clonotype was picked up a small number of times. The rearrangement joins TRBV19 to TRBJ2-2; tentatively, D is TRBD1 (6 bases). CDR1 and CDR2 (germline): LNHDA, SQIVND (reference sequence). The ends were cut back, 3 bases at V and 3 bases at J, with 11 bases in the middle. The CDR3 consists of 15 residues. The CDR3 loop reads CASSIEQGYTGELFF. As DNA, the CDR3 is TGTGCCAGTAGTATTGAACAGGGATACACCGGGGAGCTGTTTTTT.

This chain connects TRBV27 to TRBJ1-5; weak D call: TRBD1 (6 bases). CDR1 MNHEY and CDR2 SMNVEV come from the germline V gene (reference sequence). The germline V and J ends were trimmed by 6 bases and 4 bases, with 13 bases remaining between them. This CDR3 is built from 14 residues. The CDR3 loop is CASRPTGLNQPQHF. The CDR3 DNA sequence: TGTGCCAGCAGGCCTACAGGGCTTAATCAGCCCCAGCATTTT.

This rearrangement joins TRBV7-9 to TRBJ2-3; D is uncertain. V was pared by 5 bases and J by 2 bases, with 14 bases between. Germline loops: CDR1 SEHNR, CDR2 FQNEAQ (reference sequence). This CDR3 is 15 amino acids long. The CDR3 DNA reads TGTGCCAGCAGCCGTTGGGGAACAGACACAGATACGCAGTATTTT. As protein: CASSRWGTDTDTQYF. Based on the CDR3 plus reference TRBV7-9 and TRBJ2-3, the full variable domain is DTGVSQNPRHKITKRGQNVTFRCDPISEHNRLYWYRQTLGQGPEFLTYFQNEAQLEKSRLLSDRFSAERPKGSFSTLEIQRTEQGDSAMYLCASSRWGTDTDTQYFGPGTRLTVL.